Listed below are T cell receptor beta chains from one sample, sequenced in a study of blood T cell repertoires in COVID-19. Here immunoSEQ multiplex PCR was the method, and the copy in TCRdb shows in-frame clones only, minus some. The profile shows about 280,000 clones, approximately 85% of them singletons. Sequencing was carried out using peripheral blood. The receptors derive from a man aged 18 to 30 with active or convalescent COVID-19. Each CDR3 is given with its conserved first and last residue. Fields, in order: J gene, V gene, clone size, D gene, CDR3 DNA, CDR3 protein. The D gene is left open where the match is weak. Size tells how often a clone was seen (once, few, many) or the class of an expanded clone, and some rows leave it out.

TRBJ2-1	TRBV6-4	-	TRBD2	TGTGCCAGCAGTGATTCGGGGACTAGCGGGGGTGATGAGCAGTTCTTC	CASSDSGTSGGDEQFF
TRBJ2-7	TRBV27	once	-	TGTGCCAGCAGTTTGCGGGCCAGCTCCTACGAGCAGTACTTC	CASSLRASSYEQYF
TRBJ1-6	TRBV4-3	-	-	TGCGCCAGTAGCCAAGATATTTCGGGACATAAGGGATTAGATTCACCCCTCCACTTT	CASSQDISGHKGLDSPLHF
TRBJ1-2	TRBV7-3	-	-	TGTGCCAGCAGCTTATATCCAGGGTTGTACTATGGCTACACCTTC	CASSLYPGLYYGYTF
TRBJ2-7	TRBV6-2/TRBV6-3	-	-	TGTGCCAGCAGCCGCGGGACAGACTACGAGCAGTACTTC	CASSRGTDYEQYF
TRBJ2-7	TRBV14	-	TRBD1	TGTGCCAGCAGCCACCCTAGGACAGGCTTCTACGAGCAGTACTTC	CASSHPRTGFYEQYF
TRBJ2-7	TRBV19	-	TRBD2	TGTGCCAGTAGTACCGGACTAGCGGCTCCGCTGGAGCAGTACTTC	CASSTGLAAPLEQYF
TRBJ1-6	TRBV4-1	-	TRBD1	TGCGCCAGCAGCGGACAGGGGTATTCACCCCTCCACTTT	CASSGQGYSPLHF
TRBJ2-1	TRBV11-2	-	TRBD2	TGTGCCAGCAGCTTAGGGCGCGGTCTAGCGGGGGACAATGAGCAGTTCTTC	CASSLGRGLAGDNEQFF
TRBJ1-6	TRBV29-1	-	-	TGCAGCGTTGGGTATGGGGAGAAAGGTAAAGCCTATAATTCACCCCTCCACTTT	CSVGYGEKGKAYNSPLHF
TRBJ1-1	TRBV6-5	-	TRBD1	TGTGCCAGCAGTTACCCGGGACAGGGTGATACTGAAGCTTTCTTT	CASSYPGQGDTEAFF
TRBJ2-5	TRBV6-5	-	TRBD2	TGTGCCAGCAGCCTTCTACTAGCGACTAGTGAGACCCAGTACTTC	CASSLLLATSETQYF
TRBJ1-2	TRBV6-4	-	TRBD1	TGTGCCAGCAGTGATACAGGGGGCGTTTATGGCTACACCTTC	CASSDTGGVYGYTF
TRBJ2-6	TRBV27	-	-	TGTGCCAGCACCGGGGACTCTGGGGCCAACGTCCTGACTTTC	CASTGDSGANVLTF
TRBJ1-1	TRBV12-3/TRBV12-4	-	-	TGTGCCAGCAGTTCTGGGGGCTTGGATGAAGCTTTCTTT	CASSSGGLDEAFF
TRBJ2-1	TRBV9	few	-	TGTGCCAGCAGCCCGACAGTTAATGAGCAGTTCTTC	CASSPTVNEQFF
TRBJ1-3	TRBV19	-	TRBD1	TGTGCCAGTAGCGAGACAGGGTCCGGAAACACCATATATTTT	CASSETGSGNTIYF
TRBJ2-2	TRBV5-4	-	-	TGTGCCAGCAGCCGACAGAACACCGGGGAGCTGTTTTTT	CASSRQNTGELFF
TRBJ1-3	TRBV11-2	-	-	TGTGCCAGCAGCTTAGAGCTAACAGGGTTCTCTGGAAACACCATATATTTT	CASSLELTGFSGNTIYF
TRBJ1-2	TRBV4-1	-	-	TGCGCCAGCAGCCAAGTTGGGGGGGATGGCTACACCTTC	CASSQVGGDGYTF
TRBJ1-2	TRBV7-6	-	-	TGTGCCAGCAGCTTATGGGGAGCCCCAGATAACTATGGCTACACCTTC	CASSLWGAPDNYGYTF
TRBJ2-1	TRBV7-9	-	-	TGTGCCAGCAGCCCCCTAAAGGGCGCCTCGGGGGAGCAGTTCTTC	CASSPLKGASGEQFF
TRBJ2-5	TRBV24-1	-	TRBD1	TGTGCCACCAGTGATCCCCCGGGACAGGGACAAGAGACCCAGTACTTC	CATSDPPGQGQETQYF
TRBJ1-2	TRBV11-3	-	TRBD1	TGTGCCAGCAGCCCAGGACAGGACCAATCTAACTATGGCTACACCTTC	CASSPGQDQSNYGYTF
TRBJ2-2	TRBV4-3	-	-	TGCGCCAGCAGCCAACAGGGTGCCGGGGAGCTGTTTTTT	CASSQQGAGELFF
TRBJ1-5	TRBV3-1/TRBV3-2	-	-	TGTGCCAGCAGCCAGGAGTATAGCAATCAGCCCCAGCATTTT	CASSQEYSNQPQHF
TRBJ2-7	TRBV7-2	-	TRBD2	TGTGCCAGCAGCTTAGCAGCGGGGGGTTACGAGCAGTACTTC	CASSLAAGGYEQYF
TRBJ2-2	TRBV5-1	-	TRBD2	TGCGCCAGCAGCTTGGGACTAGCAGGGAACACCGGGGAGCTGTTTTTT	CASSLGLAGNTGELFF
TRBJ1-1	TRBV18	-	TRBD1	TGTGCCAGCTCACCTACTACAAGGGGGCCTTTTGACACTGAAGCTTTCTTT	CASSPTTRGPFDTEAFF
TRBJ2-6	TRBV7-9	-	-	TGTGCCAGCAGCGATGGCCGGGGATGGGCCAACGTCCTGACTTTC	CASSDGRGWANVLTF
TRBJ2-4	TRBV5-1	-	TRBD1	TGCGCCAGCAGCTTGGAGTCAGGGGGCAGGAAAAACATTCAGTACTTC	CASSLESGGRKNIQYF
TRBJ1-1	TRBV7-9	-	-	TGTGCCAGCAGCCCCCGGGAAAACACTGAAGCTTTCTTT	CASSPRENTEAFF
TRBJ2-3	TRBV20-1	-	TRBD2	TGCAGTGCTAGTGGACGAGGCGGGGGGGCCAATACGCAGTATTTT	CSASGRGGGANTQYF
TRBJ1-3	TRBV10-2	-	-	TGCGCCAGCAGTGAGTCGTCCGCTGGAAACACCATATATTTT	CASSESSAGNTIYF
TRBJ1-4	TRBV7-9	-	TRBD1	TGTGCCAGCAGGAACAGGGGATCGGATGAAAAACTGTTTTTT	CASRNRGSDEKLFF
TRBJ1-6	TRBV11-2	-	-	TGTGCCAGCAGCTCACTGGACATAGCCCTCCACTTT	CASSSLDIALHF
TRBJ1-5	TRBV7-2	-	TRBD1	TGTGCCAGCAGCTTCCGGGACAGATGCAATCAGCCCCAGCATTTT	CASSFRDRCNQPQHF
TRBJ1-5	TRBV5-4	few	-	TGTGCCAGCAGCTTGGAACGGAATCAGCCCCAGCATTTT	CASSLERNQPQHF
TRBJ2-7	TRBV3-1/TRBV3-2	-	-	TGTGCCAGCAGCCAAGTTCCGGGAGTCTCCTACGAGCAGTACTTC	CASSQVPGVSYEQYF
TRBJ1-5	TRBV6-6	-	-	TGTGCCAGCAGGAACAGGGATCAGCCCCAGCATTTT	CASRNRDQPQHF
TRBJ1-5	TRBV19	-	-	TGTGCCAGTACCCTGGGGGGGCATCAGCCCCAGCATTTT	CASTLGGHQPQHF
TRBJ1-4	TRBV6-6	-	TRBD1	TGTGCCAGCAGTCCATTCACCAAACAGGGGTCTAATGAAAAACTGTTTTTT	CASSPFTKQGSNEKLFF
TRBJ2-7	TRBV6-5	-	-	TGTGCCAGCAGTTACTCGTCCAGGGTCTACGAGCAGTACTTC	CASSYSSRVYEQYF
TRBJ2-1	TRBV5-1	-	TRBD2	TGCGCCAGCAGCCACGGACTAGCCGGTGAGCAGTTCTTC	CASSHGLAGEQFF
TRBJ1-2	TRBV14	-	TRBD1	TGTGCCAGCAGCCCTACGACAGGGGATGGCTACACCTTC	CASSPTTGDGYTF
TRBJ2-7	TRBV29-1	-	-	TGCAGCGTTGAGGCAGGGCAATACGAGCAGTACTTC	CSVEAGQYEQYF